Sequencing of this T cell receptor (beta chain) was carried out in a study of OX40 agonist ivuxolimab in advanced cancers. Study overall: Cancers in dose escalation were hepatocellular, melanoma, renal cell and head and neck.

The V gene's germline CDR1 is LNHDA and CDR2 SQIVND (reference sequence). CDR3 length equals 13 residues. With V trimmed by 4 bases and J by 1 base, 1 base remained unmatched. Assay used: immunoSEQ multiplex PCR; TCRdb lists only in-frame clones, some missing. The table has tens of thousands of clones, 92% seen once. The sequence was collected from an adult with an advanced solid tumor such as melanoma, head and neck, liver or kidney cancer. The chain has TRBV19 and TRBJ2-7, with 7 bases lining up with TRBD1. The material sequenced was CD4+ or CD8+ T cells sorted from blood, taken in a trial of the OX40 agonist ivuxolimab. The CDR3 loop reads CASSRQGSYEQYF. In nucleotides, the CDR3 is TGTGCCAGTAGTAGACAGGGTTCCTACGAGCAGTACTTC. Variable domain in full (rest from reference TRBV19 and TRBJ2-7): DGGITQSPKYLFRKEGQNVTLSCEQNLNHDAMYWYRQDPGQGLRLIYYSQIVNDFQKGDIAEGYSVSREKKESFPLTVTSAQKNPTAFYLCASSRQGSYEQYFGPGTRLTVT.